This T cell receptor beta chain was identified in a study of CD8 T cells in ankylosing spondylitis. This clonotype was observed at least ten times. Its antigen is unidentified. One entry per CDR3 protein results from TCRdb running MiXCR on the 5' RACE reads. The top ten hold about 3.7% of the sample, which has 250,000 to 350,000 distinct CDR3 sequences, less than 25% seen once. Study observations and caveats: Disease-associated clones were CD8+ and fairly uncommon in peripheral blood.

The CDR3 extends over 16 amino acids. Germline V lookup: CDR1 SGHRS, CDR2 YFSETQ. V was pared by 4 bases and J by 4 bases, with 18 bases between. This clonotype was sampled from a female donor with ankylosing spondylitis or in good health (not recorded which). The chain has TRBV5-1 and TRBJ2-1; D uncertain. Sequenced input: blood, either unsorted or a sorted T cell fraction (not recorded which). The CDR3 loop is CASSAEPGQFYNEQFF. CDR3 nucleotides: TGCGCCAGCAGCGCCGAGCCGGGTCAGTTTTACAATGAGCAGTTCTTC.